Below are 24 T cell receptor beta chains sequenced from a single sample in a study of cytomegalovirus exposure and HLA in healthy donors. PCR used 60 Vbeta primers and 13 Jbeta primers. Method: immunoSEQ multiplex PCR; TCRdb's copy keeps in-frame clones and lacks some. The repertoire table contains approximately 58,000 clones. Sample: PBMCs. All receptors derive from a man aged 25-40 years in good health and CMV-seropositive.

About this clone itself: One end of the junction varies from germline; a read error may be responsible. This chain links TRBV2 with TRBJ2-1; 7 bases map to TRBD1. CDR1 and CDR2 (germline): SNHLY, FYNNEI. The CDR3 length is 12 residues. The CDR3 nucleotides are TGTGCCAGCAGGGAAGGGGGCCATGAGCAGTTCTTC. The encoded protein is CASREGGHEQFF.

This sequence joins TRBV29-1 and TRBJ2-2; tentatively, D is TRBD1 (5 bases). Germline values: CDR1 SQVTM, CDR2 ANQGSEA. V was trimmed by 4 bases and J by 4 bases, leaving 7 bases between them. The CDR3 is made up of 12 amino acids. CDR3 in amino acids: CSVARGTGELFF. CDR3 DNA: TGCAGCGTTGCTAGGGGCACCGGGGAGCTGTTTTTT.

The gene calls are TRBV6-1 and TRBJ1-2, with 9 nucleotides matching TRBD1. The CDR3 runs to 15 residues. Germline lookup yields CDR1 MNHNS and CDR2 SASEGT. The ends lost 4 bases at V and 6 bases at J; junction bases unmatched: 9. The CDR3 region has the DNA TGTGCCAGCAGTGTGGGACAGGGAGTAGGGGATGGCTACACCTTC. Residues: CASSVGQGVGDGYTF.

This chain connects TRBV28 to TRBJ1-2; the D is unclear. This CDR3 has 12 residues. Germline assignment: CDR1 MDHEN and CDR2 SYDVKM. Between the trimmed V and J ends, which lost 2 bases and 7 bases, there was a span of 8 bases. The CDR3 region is CASSLEVSGYTF. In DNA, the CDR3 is TGTGCCAGCAGTTTAGAAGTTAGTGGCTACACCTTC.

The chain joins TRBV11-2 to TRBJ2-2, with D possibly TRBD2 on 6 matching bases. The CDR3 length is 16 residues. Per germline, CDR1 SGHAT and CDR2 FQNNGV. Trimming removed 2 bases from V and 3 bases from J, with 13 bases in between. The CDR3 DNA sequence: TGTGCCAGCAGCTTACGGCCTCCGGGAGACACCGGGGAGCTGTTTTTT. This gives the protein CASSLRPPGDTGELFF. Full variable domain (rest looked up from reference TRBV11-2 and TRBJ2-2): EAGVAQSPRYKIIEKRQSVAFWCNPISGHATLYWYQQILGQGPKLLIQFQNNGVVDDSQLPKDRFSAERLKGVDSTLKIQPAKLEDSAVYLCASSLRPPGDTGELFFGEGSRLTVL.

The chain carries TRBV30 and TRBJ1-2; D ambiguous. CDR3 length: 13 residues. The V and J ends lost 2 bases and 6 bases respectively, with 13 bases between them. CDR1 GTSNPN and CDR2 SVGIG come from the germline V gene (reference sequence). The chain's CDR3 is CAWSIPPGDGYTF. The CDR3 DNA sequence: TGTGCCTGGAGTATACCCCCGGGAGATGGCTACACCTTC. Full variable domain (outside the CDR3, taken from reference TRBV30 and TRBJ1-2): SQTIHQWPATLVQPVGSPLSLECTVEGTSNPNLYWYRQAAGRGLQLLFYSVGIGQISSEVPQNLSASRPQDRQFILSSKKLLLSDSGFYLCAWSIPPGDGYTFGSGTRLTVV.

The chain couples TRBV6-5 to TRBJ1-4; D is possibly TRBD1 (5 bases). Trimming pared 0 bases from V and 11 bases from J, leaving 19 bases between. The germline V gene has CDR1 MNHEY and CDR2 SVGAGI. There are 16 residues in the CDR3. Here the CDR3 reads CASSYSKGGQGGKLFF. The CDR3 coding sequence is TGTGCCAGCAGTTACTCGAAGGGAGGACAAGGAGGTAAACTGTTTTTT.

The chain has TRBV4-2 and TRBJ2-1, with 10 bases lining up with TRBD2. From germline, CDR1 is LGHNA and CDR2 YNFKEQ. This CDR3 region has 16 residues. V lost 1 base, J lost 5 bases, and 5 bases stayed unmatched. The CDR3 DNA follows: TGTGCCAGCAGCCAAGTCCTAGCGGGGGTCAACAATGAGCAGTTCTTC. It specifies CASSQVLAGVNNEQFF.

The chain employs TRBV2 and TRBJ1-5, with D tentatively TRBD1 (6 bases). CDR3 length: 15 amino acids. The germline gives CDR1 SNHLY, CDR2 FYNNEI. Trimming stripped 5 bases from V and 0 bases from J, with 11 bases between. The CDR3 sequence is CASSSGTTSNQPQHF. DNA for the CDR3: TGTGCCAGCAGTTCCGGGACAACTAGCAATCAGCCCCAGCATTTT.

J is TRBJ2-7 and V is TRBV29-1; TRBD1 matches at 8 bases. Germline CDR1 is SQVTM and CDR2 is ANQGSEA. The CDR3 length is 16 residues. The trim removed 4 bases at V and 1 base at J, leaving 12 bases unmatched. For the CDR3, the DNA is TGCAGCGTTGCCGCCCTGCCCGGGACAGGTTCCTACGAGCAGTACTTC. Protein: CSVAALPGTGSYEQYF.

CDR3 nucleotide sequence: TGTGCCAGCAGTGAAGCTCCAGGGCTGGAATATGGCTACACCTTC. Protein sequence: CASSEAPGLEYGYTF. The V and J genes are TRBV6-1 and TRBJ1-2; maybe TRBD1 (5 bases). In germline, CDR1 is MNHNS, CDR2 SASEGT. The CDR3 covers 15 residues. V lost 0 bases, J lost 5 bases, and 13 bases lay in between.

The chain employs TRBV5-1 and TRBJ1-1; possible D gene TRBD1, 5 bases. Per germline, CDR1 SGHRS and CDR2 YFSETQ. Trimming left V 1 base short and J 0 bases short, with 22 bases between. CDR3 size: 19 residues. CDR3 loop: CASSLMGGRDRGVNTEAFF. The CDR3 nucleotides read TGCGCCAGCAGCTTGATGGGGGGACGGGACCGCGGGGTGAACACTGAAGCTTTCTTT.

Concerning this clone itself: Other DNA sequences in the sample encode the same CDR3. The CDR3 bases are TGTGCCAGCAGGACAGGGGTTAGCTCCTATAATTCACCCCTCCACTTT. It yields the protein CASRTGVSSYNSPLHF. This chain links TRBV2 with TRBJ1-6, with TRBD1 matching 8 bases. Per germline, CDR1 SNHLY and CDR2 FYNNEI. This CDR3 is built from 16 residues. J gave up 0 bases and V 6 bases, and 4 bases lay outside the gene matches. Using reference TRBV2 and TRBJ1-6 for the parts outside the CDR3, the full variable domain is EPEVTQTPSHQVTQMGQEVILRCVPISNHLYFYWYRQILGQKVEFLVSFYNNEISEKSEIFDDQFSVERPDGSNFTLKIRSTKLEDSAMYFCASRTGVSSYNSPLHFGNGTRLTVT.

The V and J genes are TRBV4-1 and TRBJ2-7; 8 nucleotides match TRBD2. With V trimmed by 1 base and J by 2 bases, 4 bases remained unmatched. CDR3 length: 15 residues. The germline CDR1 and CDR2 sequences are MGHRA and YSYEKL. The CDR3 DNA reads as TGCGCCAGCAGCCAAGTCGGGGGGGGACCCTACGAGCAGTACTTC. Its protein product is CASSQVGGGPYEQYF.

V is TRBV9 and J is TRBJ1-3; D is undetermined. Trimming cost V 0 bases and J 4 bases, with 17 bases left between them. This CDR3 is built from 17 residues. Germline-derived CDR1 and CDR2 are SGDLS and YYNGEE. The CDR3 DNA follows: TGTGCCAGCAGCGTAGGGTTAGAGCGGGTGTTGGGAAACACCATATATTTT. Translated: CASSVGLERVLGNTIYF.

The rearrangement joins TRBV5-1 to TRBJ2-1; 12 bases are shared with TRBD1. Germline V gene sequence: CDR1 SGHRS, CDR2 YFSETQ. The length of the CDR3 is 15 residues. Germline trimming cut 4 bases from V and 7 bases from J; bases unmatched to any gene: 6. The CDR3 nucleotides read TGCGCCAGCAGCGAAGGGACAGGGGGCTTGAATGAGCAGTTCTTC. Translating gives CASSEGTGGLNEQFF. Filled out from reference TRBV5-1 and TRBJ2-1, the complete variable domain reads KAGVTQTPRYLIKTRGQQVTLSCSPISGHRSVSWYQQTPGQGLQFLFEYFSETQRNKGNFPGRFSGRQFSNSRSEMNVSTLELGDSALYLCASSEGTGGLNEQFFGPGTRLTVL.

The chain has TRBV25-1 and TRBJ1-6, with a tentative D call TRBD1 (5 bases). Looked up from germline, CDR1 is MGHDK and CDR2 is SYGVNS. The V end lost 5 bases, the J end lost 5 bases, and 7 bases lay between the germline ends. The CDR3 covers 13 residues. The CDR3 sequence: CASSLRDNSPLHF. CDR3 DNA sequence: TGTGCCAGCAGTCTCAGGGATAATTCACCCCTCCACTTT.

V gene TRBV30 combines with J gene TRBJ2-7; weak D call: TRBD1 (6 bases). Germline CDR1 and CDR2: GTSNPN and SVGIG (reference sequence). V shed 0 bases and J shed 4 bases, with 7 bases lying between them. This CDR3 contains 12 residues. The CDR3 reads CAWSVGGYEQYF. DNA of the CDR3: TGTGCCTGGAGTGTAGGGGGTTACGAGCAGTACTTC. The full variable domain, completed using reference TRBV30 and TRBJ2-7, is SQTIHQWPATLVQPVGSPLSLECTVEGTSNPNLYWYRQAAGRGLQLLFYSVGIGQISSEVPQNLSASRPQDRQFILSSKKLLLSDSGFYLCAWSVGGYEQYFGPGTRLTVT.

CDR3 sequence: CASASGGWAETQYF. The CDR3 coding sequence is TGTGCCAGCGCCTCGGGGGGGTGGGCGGAGACCCAGTACTTC. The V and J genes are TRBV7-3 and TRBJ2-5; 8 nucleotides line up with TRBD2. V was clipped by 8 bases and J by 5 bases; unmatched bases: 10. The CDR3 contains 14 residues. Per germline, CDR1 SGHTA and CDR2 FQGTGA.

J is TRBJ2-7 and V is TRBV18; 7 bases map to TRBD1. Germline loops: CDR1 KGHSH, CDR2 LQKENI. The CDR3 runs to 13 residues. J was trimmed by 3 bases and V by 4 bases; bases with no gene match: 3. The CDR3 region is CASSLGTVYEQYF. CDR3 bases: TGTGCCAGCTCACTCGGGACAGTCTACGAGCAGTACTTC.

The CDR3 reads CASSLNLRGGMNEQFF. CDR3 DNA: TGTGCCAGCAGCTTAAATTTGCGGGGGGGCATGAATGAGCAGTTCTTC. The chain links TRBV7-3 to TRBJ2-1, with 9 bases that match TRBD2. Germline loops: CDR1 SGHTA, CDR2 FQGTGA. V was pared by 1 base and J by 7 bases, with 8 bases of the junction left unmatched. This CDR3 is 16 amino acids long.

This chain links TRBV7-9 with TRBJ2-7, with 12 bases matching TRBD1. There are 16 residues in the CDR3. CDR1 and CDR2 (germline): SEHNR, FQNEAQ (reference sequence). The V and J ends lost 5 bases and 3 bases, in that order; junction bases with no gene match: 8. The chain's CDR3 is CASSPGTGGFFYEQYF. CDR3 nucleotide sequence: TGTGCCAGCAGCCCAGGGACAGGGGGCTTCTTCTACGAGCAGTACTTC.

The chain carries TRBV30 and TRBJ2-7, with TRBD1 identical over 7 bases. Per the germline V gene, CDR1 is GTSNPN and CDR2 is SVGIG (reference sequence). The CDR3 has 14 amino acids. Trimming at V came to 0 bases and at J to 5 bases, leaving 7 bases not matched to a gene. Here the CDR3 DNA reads TGTGCCTGGAGTGTTCGAAAGGGGGCCGACGAGCAGTACTTC. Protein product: CAWSVRKGADEQYF.

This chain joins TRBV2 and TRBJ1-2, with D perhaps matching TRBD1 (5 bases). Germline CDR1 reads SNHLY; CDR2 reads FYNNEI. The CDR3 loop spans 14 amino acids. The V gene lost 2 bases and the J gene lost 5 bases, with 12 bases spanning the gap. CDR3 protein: CASSEQGARYGYTF. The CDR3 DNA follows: TGTGCCAGCAGTGAACAGGGCGCCCGGTATGGCTACACCTTC.